The 2 T cell receptor beta chains presented below share a single source sample, sequenced in a study of Graves' ophthalmopathy and Graves' hyperthyroidism. Investigators amplified TCR beta CDR3 regions from RNA transcripts. The first-round RT-PCR employed HTBI primers together with the Qiagen OneStep RT-PCR kit. A multiplex PCR was then performed as the second round. TCRdb recomputed calls from the multiplex PCR reads with MiXCR, one row per CDR3 protein. The data hold 150,000 to 200,000 distinct CDR3 sequences, with approximately 40% observed a single time. The sequenced sample was peripheral blood. Receptor source: a man aged 25-45 years with Graves' ophthalmopathy.

CDR3 amino acids: CASSLALAGALWTKNIQYF. CDR3 coding DNA: TGTGCCAGCAGCTTAGCATTAGCGGGAGCCCTGTGGACCAAAAACATTCAGTACTTC. J is TRBJ2-4 and V is TRBV7-8; TRBD2 matches at 9 bases. There are 19 residues in the CDR3. J gave up 2 bases and V 0 bases, and 11 bases lay outside the gene matches. Germline CDR1 is SGHVS and CDR2 is FQNEAQ.

The chain couples TRBV7-2 to TRBJ2-7; D not resolved. Trimming removed 5 bases at V and 2 bases at J, with 13 bases between. The CDR3 runs to 14 residues. Germline V gives CDR1 SGHTA, CDR2 FQGNSA. This chain's CDR3 is CASSLLTAAYEQYF. As DNA, the CDR3 is TGTGCCAGCAGCCTGCTTACGGCAGCCTACGAGCAGTACTTC.